This T cell receptor (beta chain) was recorded in a study of PD-L1 blockade in urothelial cancer. This sample's time point: pretreatment peripheral blood. The table lists this clone with a few counts. The V end lost 2 bases, the J end lost 3 bases, and 8 bases lay between the germline ends. Per the germline V gene, CDR1 is LGHNA and CDR2 is YSLEER. The CDR3 covers 13 residues. The method was immunoSEQ multiplex PCR; TCRdb's version includes in-frame clones alone and lacks a portion of them. The sample has 35,000 to 40,000 clones; about 82% are singletons. This clonotype was obtained from a man older than 75 with urothelial cancer. Sequencing was performed on PBMCs, taken around atezolizumab (anti-PD-L1) treatment. J is TRBJ2-7 and V is TRBV4-3; D remains ambiguous. The CDR3 nucleotides read TGCGCCAGCAGCCAAAAGTCCGGCTACGAGCAGTACTTC. This sequence encodes CASSQKSGYEQYF.